This T cell receptor beta chain was identified in a study of OX40 agonist ivuxolimab in advanced cancers. Study overall: As their treatment, patients were administered ivuxolimab, an agonistic anti-OX40 (CD134) antibody. Patients enrolled in dose escalation were diagnosed with hepatocellular carcinoma, melanoma, renal cell or head and neck cancer. Whole-study findings and limits: Clonal expansion in partial responders at 0.1-3.0 mg/kg ranked among the lowest.

The protocol was immunoSEQ multiplex PCR, while the TCRdb copy is restricted to in-frame clones and leaves out a portion. Among some 39,000 clones listed, 75% to 85% were seen once. About this clone: Its antigen is undetermined.

V dropped 2 bases and J dropped 2; count of bases not matched to a gene: 8. Germline V CDR1 and CDR2: LNHNV, YYDKDF (reference sequence). The CDR3 length is 17 residues. This clonotype originated in an adult with an advanced solid tumor such as melanoma, head and neck, liver or kidney cancer. The source was CD4+ or CD8+ T cells sorted from blood, collected in a trial of the OX40 agonist ivuxolimab. The rearrangement joins TRBV15 to TRBJ2-2; TRBD2 matches 7 bases. CDR3 sequence reads: CATSRSRDYPNTGELFF. In nucleotides, the CDR3 is TGTGCCACCAGCAGATCCCGGGACTACCCAAACACCGGGGAGCTGTTTTTT.